These 10 T cell receptor beta chains came from one sample sequenced in a study of PD-L1 blockade in urothelial cancer. Time point denoted: pretreatment peripheral blood. Repertoires were generated with immunoSEQ multiplex PCR, while TCRdb's copy carries only in-frame clones and drops some. The top ten clones hold about 1% of a sample with approximately 100,000 clones, 70% to 90% of them seen once. The sequencing here drew on PBMCs, taken around atezolizumab (anti-PD-L1) treatment. Receptors originate from a woman over 75 with urothelial cancer.

V gene TRBV28 combines with J gene TRBJ1-5; possible D gene TRBD1, 5 bases. This CDR3 is 15 amino acids long. V was trimmed by 3 bases and J by 3 bases, leaving 12 bases between them. The germline V gene encodes CDR1 MDHEN and CDR2 SYDVKM. CDR3 sequence: CASSFWGSANQPQHF. For the CDR3, the DNA is TGTGCCAGCAGTTTTTGGGGCTCCGCCAATCAGCCCCAGCATTTT.

V gene TRBV7-9 combines with J gene TRBJ2-3, with D hard to call. The CDR3 consists of 15 residues. Germline V gene lookup returns CDR1 SEHNR and CDR2 FQNEAQ (reference sequence). Trimming cost V 1 base and J 1 base, with 9 bases left between them. In nucleotides, the CDR3 is TGTGCCAGCAGCTTAGGTCGTCAGGGCACAGATACGCAGTATTTT. It is translated as CASSLGRQGTDTQYF.

The chain combines TRBV19 with TRBJ2-5; D gene uncertain. This CDR3 comprises 14 residues. Trimming pared 5 bases from V and 1 base from J, leaving 11 bases between. Per germline, CDR1 LNHDA and CDR2 SQIVND (reference sequence). DNA for the CDR3: TGTGCCAGTAGTGCTCTACAGCTCCAAGAGACCCAGTACTTC. It yields the protein CASSALQLQETQYF.

The chain uses TRBV27 and TRBJ2-1; D might be TRBD1 (6 bases). Germline lookup yields CDR1 MNHEY and CDR2 SMNVEV (reference sequence). The CDR3 contains 16 residues. The V and J ends lost 3 bases and 2 bases respectively, with 14 bases between them. CDR3 sequence: CASSFYRVSPYNEQFF. In DNA, the CDR3 is TGTGCCAGCAGTTTTTACAGGGTAAGCCCCTACAATGAGCAGTTCTTC.

V usage is TRBV5-1 and J usage is TRBJ2-3; tentative D call: TRBD1 (6 bases). This CDR3 region has 15 residues. Germline assignment: CDR1 SGHRS and CDR2 YFSETQ. Trimming stripped 5 bases from V and 3 bases from J, with 16 bases between. The CDR3 region has the DNA TGCGCCAGCAGTTCGACAGGACGTGAAACAGATACGCAGTATTTT. Encoded protein: CASSSTGRETDTQYF.

The chain has TRBV30 and TRBJ2-1; 10 bases match TRBD2. V trimming: 5 bases; J trimming: 8 bases; junction bases outside the gene matches: 3. The CDR3 extends over 12 amino acids. CDR1 is GTSNPN and CDR2 is SVGIG in the germline V gene (reference sequence). DNA of the CDR3: TGTGCCTGGTTAGCGGGAGGCGATGAGCAGTTCTTC. Encoded protein: CAWLAGGDEQFF. The full variable domain, its missing parts supplied by reference TRBV30 and TRBJ2-1, is SQTIHQWPATLVQPVGSPLSLECTVEGTSNPNLYWYRQAAGRGLQLLFYSVGIGQISSEVPQNLSASRPQDRQFILSSKKLLLSDSGFYLCAWLAGGDEQFFGPGTRLTVL.

This clone was seen just once. The chain employs TRBV11-3 and TRBJ2-3; 10 bases line up with TRBD1. The CDR3 covers 15 residues. After removal of 1 base from V and 4 bases from J, the junction contained 2 bases not matched to a gene. Germline CDR1 and CDR2: SGHNT and YENEEA. The CDR3 loop reads CASSLGGTGADTQYF. CDR3 sequence (DNA): TGTGCCAGCAGCTTAGGGGGGACAGGGGCAGATACGCAGTATTTT. Full variable domain (remainder filled in from reference TRBV11-3 and TRBJ2-3): EAGVVQSPRYKIIEKKQPVAFWCNPISGHNTLYWYLQNLGQGPELLIRYENEEAVDDSQLPKDRFSAERLKGVDSTLKIQPAELGDSAVYLCASSLGGTGADTQYFGPGTRLTVL.

Only a few counts were recorded for this clone. The V call is TRBV30, the J call TRBJ2-1, with 7 bases lining up with TRBD2. The CDR3 consists of 14 residues. The V segment lost 5 bases and the J segment 7 bases; nucleotides outside the gene matches: 11. CDR1 and CDR2 from the germline V gene are GTSNPN and SVGIG (reference sequence). In DNA, the CDR3 is TGTGCCTGGGGCCCTGGGGAGGGGCGGAATGAGCAGTTCTTC. Translating gives CAWGPGEGRNEQFF.

The rearrangement uses TRBV5-1 and TRBJ1-2; 9 bases map to TRBD1. The CDR3 runs to 15 residues. With V trimmed by 3 bases and J by 4 bases, 7 bases remained unmatched. Germline CDR1 and CDR2: SGHRS and YFSETQ. CDR3 nucleotide sequence: TGCGCCAGCAGCTCCGGGACAGGGCAAGGCTATGGCTACACCTTC. Amino acid sequence: CASSSGTGQGYGYTF.

V is TRBV5-1 and J is TRBJ1-4; TRBD1 might be the D (5 bases). The CDR3 length is 13 residues. V was shortened by 7 bases and J by 3 bases, with 10 bases between the two germline ends. Germline V gene sequence: CDR1 SGHRS, CDR2 YFSETQ. CDR3 amino acids: CASQGLPNEKLFF. In nucleotides, the CDR3 is TGCGCCAGCCAGGGTTTGCCTAATGAAAAACTGTTTTTT.